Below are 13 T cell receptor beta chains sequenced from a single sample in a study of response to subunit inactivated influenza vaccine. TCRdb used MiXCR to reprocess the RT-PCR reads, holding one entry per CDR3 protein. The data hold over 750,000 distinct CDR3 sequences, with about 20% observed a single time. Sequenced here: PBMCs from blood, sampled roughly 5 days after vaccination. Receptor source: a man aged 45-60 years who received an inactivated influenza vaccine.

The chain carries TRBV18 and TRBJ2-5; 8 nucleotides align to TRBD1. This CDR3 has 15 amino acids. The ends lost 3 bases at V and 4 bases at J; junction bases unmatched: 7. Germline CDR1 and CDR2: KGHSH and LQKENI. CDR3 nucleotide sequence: TGTGCCAGCTCACCGCGGACAGGGCTAGGAGAGACCCAGTACTTC. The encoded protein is CASSPRTGLGETQYF.

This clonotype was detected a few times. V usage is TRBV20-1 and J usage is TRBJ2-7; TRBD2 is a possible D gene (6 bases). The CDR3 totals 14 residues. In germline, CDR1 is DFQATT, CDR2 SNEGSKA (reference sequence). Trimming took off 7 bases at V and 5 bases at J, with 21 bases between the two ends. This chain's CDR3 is CSGRPERGGDEQYF. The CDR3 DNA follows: TGCAGTGGACGACCAGAAAGAGGAGGGGACGAGCAGTACTTC.

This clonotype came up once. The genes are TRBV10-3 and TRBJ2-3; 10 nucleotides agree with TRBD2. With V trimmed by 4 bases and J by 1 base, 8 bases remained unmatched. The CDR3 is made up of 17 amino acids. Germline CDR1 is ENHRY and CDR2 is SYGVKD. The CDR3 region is CAISGTLAGKGTDTQYF. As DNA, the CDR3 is TGTGCCATCAGTGGAACACTAGCGGGGAAAGGCACAGATACGCAGTATTTT.

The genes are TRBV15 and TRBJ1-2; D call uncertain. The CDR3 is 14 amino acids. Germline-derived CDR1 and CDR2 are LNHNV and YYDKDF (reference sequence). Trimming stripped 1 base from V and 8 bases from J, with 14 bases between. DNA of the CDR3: TGTGCCACCAGCAGAGGGTATTCGGTCGGAGGCTACACCTTC. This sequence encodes CATSRGYSVGGYTF.

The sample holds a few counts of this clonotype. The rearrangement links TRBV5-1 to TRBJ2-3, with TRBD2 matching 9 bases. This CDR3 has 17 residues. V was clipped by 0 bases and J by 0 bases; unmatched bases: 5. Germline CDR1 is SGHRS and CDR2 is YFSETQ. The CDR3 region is CASSLAVLAGSTDTQYF. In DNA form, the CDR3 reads TGCGCCAGCAGCTTGGCCGTGCTAGCGGGAAGCACAGATACGCAGTATTTT.

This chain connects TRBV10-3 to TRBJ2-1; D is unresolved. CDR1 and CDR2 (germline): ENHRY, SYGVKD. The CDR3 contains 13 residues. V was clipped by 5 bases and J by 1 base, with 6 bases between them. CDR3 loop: CAISTQSYNEQFF. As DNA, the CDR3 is TGTGCCATCAGTACCCAGTCCTACAATGAGCAGTTCTTC.

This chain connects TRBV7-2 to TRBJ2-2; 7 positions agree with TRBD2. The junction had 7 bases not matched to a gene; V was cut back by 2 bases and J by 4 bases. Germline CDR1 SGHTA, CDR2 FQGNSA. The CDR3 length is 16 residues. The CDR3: CASSLFAGVGTGELFF. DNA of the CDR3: TGTGCCAGCAGCTTATTCGCGGGAGTGGGCACCGGGGAGCTGTTTTTT.

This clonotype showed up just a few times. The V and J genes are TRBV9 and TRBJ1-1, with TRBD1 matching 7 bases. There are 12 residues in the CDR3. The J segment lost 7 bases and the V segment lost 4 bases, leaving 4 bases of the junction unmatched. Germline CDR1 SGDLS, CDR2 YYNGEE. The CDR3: CASSTRTGEAFF. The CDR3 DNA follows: TGTGCCAGCAGCACCAGGACAGGTGAAGCTTTCTTT.

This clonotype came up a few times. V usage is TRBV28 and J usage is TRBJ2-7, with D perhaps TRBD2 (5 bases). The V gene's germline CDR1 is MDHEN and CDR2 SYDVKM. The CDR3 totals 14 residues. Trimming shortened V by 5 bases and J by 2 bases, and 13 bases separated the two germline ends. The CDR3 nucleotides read TGTGCCAGCAGTGCAGCTAGCCTAACCTACGAGCAGTACTTC. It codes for CASSAASLTYEQYF.

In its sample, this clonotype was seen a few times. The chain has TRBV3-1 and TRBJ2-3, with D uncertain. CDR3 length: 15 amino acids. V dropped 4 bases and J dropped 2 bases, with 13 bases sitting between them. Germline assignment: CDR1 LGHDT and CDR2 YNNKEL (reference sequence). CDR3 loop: CASSPEQRSTDTQYF. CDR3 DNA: TGTGCCAGCAGCCCTGAGCAGCGTTCCACAGATACGCAGTATTTT.

The CDR3 here is CASSPLARSHEQYF. In nucleotides, the CDR3 is TGTGCCAGCAGTCCTCTAGCGAGAAGCCACGAGCAGTACTTC. The chain uses TRBV12-3 or TRBV12-4 and TRBJ2-7, with D possibly being TRBD2 (6 bases). The CDR3 has 14 residues. Trimming stripped 5 bases from V and 5 bases from J, with 16 bases between.

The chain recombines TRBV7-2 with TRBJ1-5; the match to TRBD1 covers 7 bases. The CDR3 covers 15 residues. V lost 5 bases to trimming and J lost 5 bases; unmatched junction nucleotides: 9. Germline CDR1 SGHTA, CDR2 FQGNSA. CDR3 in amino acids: CASSRQGQLYQPQHF. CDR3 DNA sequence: TGTGCCAGCAGCCGCCAGGGACAGCTCTATCAGCCCCAGCATTTT.

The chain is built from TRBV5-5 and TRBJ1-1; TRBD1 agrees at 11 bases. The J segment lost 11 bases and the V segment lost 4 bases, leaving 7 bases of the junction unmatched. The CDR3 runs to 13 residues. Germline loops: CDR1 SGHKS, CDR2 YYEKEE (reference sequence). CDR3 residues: CASSPGQGATAFF. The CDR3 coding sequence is TGTGCCAGCAGCCCCGGACAGGGGGCGACGGCTTTCTTT.